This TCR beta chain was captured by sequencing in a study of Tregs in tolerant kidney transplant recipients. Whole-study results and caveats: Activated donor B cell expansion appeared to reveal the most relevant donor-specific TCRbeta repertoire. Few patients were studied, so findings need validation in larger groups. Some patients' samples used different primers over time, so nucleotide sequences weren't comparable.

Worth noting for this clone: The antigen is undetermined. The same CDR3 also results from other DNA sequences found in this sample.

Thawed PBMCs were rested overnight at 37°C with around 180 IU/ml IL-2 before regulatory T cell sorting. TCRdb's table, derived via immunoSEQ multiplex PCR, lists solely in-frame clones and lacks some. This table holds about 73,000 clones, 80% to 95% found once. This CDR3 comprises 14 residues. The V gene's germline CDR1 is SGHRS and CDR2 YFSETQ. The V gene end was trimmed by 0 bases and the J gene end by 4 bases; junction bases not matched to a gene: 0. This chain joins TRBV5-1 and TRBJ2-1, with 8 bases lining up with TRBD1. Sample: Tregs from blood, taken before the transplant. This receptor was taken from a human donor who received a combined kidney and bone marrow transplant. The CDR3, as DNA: TGCGCCAGCAGCTTGGGACAGGGGTACAATGAGCAGTTCTTC. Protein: CASSLGQGYNEQFF.